The rows below give T cell receptor beta chains drawn from one sample of a study of T-cell reconstitution after alpha-beta-depleted transplantation in children. In TCRdb, the PCR reads were re-called with MiXCR into one record per CDR3 protein. The top ten hold approximately 4.5% of the sample, which has fewer than 1 million distinct CDR3 sequences, about 16% seen once. The material sequenced was PBMCs, mostly from graft donor cells, taken 360 days after TCRalphabeta/CD19-depleted stem cell transplant. The source of these receptors is a male patient under 18 who had a stem cell transplant for acute lymphoblastic leukemia, so the T cells may come from the graft donor. CDR3s include the opening cysteine and the closing phenylalanine or tryptophan. The D gene is left open where the match is weak. Expanded clones are given a class, and other clones once, few, many or no size at all.

J gene | D gene | clone size | V gene | CDR3 protein | CDR3 DNA
TRBJ2-1 | NA | NA | TRBV24-1 | CATSDEVAGTYNEQFF | TGTGCCACCAGTGACGAGGTGGCAGGGACATACAATGAGCAGTTCTTC
TRBJ1-1 | NA | many | TRBV5-6 | CASSLAGPLMNTEAFF | TGTGCCAGCAGCTTGGCAGGTCCCCTCATGAACACTGAAGCTTTCTTT
TRBJ1-1 | NA | many | TRBV7-2 | CASSSSPGMGTEAFF | TGTGCCAGCAGCTCCTCCCCGGGAATGGGCACTGAAGCTTTCTTT
TRBJ2-3 | NA | few | TRBV10-2 | CAGSGRDLDTQYF | TGCGCCGGGTCCGGGCGTGACTTAGATACGCAGTATTTT
TRBJ2-7 | TRBD1 | few | TRBV5-1 | CASRLLRDSPKDEQYF | TGCGCCAGCAGATTGCTCCGGGACAGCCCTAAGGACGAGCAGTACTTC
TRBJ2-7 | TRBD2 | NA | TRBV10-3 | CAISDLAGGPHEQYF | TGTGCCATCAGTGACCTAGCGGGAGGGCCGCACGAGCAGTACTTC
TRBJ2-7 | TRBD2 | NA | TRBV4-1 | CASSREYGGSYEQYF | TGCGCCAGCAGCCGAGAGTACGGGGGGTCCTACGAGCAGTACTTC
TRBJ2-5 | NA | NA | TRBV12-3/TRBV12-4 | CASSFLGSGFRETQYF | TGTGCCAGCAGTTTCTTGGGATCTGGTTTCCGGGAGACCCAGTACTTC
TRBJ1-1 | TRBD1 | NA | TRBV5-5 | CASSSGQGALSTEAFF | TGTGCCAGCAGCTCCGGACAGGGGGCTTTGAGCACTGAAGCTTTCTTT
TRBJ2-2 | NA | NA | TRBV11-2 | CASSWAPGAGELFF | TGTGCCAGCAGCTGGGCCCCTGGAGCCGGGGAGCTGTTTTTT
TRBJ2-4 | TRBD1 | many | TRBV4-2 | CASSQGGTGTNIQYF | TGTGCCAGCAGCCAAGGGGGGACAGGGACCAACATTCAGTACTTC
TRBJ2-1 | TRBD1 | NA | TRBV27 | CASSFVTGRSYNEQFF | TGTGCCAGCAGTTTTGTGACAGGGCGTTCCTACAATGAGCAGTTCTTC
TRBJ2-3 | NA | NA | TRBV5-5 | CASRFGLFIDTQYF | TGTGCCAGCAGGTTTGGACTGTTCATCGATACGCAGTATTTT
TRBJ2-2 | NA | few | TRBV25-1 | CASSDNVRGELFF | TGTGCCAGCAGTGATAACGTCCGGGGGGAGCTGTTTTTT